Each of the 13 T cell receptor beta chains below was sequenced from the same sample in a study of blood T cell repertoires in COVID-19. Generated by immunoSEQ multiplex PCR, the TCRdb table keeps only in-frame clones and is missing some. Among 430,000 or so clones listed, 85% to 90% were seen once. Sequencing input: peripheral blood. These receptors originate from a man between 18 and 29 years old with COVID-19, enrolled during active disease.

The J gene is TRBJ2-7, the V gene TRBV28; TRBD1 is a possible D gene (5 bases). Trimming left V 5 bases short and J 6 bases short, with 20 bases between. This CDR3 has 15 residues. Per germline, CDR1 MDHEN and CDR2 SYDVKM. DNA of the CDR3: TGTGCCAGCAGTCCCGGACACGTATGGTCGGGCGAGCAGTACTTC. Translating gives CASSPGHVWSGEQYF. The entire variable domain, with the rest obtained from reference TRBV28 and TRBJ2-7, is as follows: DVKVTQSSRYLVKRTGEKVFLECVQDMDHENMFWYRQDPGLGLRLIYFSYDVKMKEKGDIPEGYSVSREKKERFSLILESASTNQTSMYLCASSPGHVWSGEQYFGPGTRLTVT.

The chain recombines TRBV24-1 with TRBJ2-7; a possible D gene is TRBD2 (5 bases). CDR3 length: 15 amino acids. Germline loops: CDR1 KGHDR, CDR2 SFDVKD. V dropped 4 bases and J dropped 2 bases, with 14 bases sitting between them. In nucleotides, the CDR3 is TGTGCCACCAGTGACCCCAAAAACGGGGCCTACGAGCAGTACTTC. Encoded protein: CATSDPKNGAYEQYF.

DNA of the CDR3: TGTGCCAGCAGCTTGTATCGAGGGGCTTTCTTT. The encoded protein is CASSLYRGAFF. The chain couples TRBV5-8 to TRBJ1-1; D gene ambiguous. In germline, CDR1 is SGHTS, CDR2 YDEGEE. V lost 1 base and J lost 11, with 9 bases in between. The CDR3 extends over 11 amino acids.

This clone has just one count. The chain joins TRBV5-1 to TRBJ2-7; D may be TRBD2 (5 bases). Germline loops: CDR1 SGHRS, CDR2 YFSETQ. CDR3 size: 14 residues. V was shortened by 4 bases and J by 0 bases, with 11 bases between the two germline ends. CDR3 residues: CASSPPAGSYEQYF. CDR3 in DNA: TGCGCCAGCAGCCCCCCTGCGGGCTCCTACGAGCAGTACTTC.

This sequence joins TRBV5-4 and TRBJ2-3; the match to TRBD2 covers 10 bases. The CDR3 length is 16 residues. V lost 0 bases and J lost 4; bases outside the gene matches: 5. Germline CDR1 SGHNT, CDR2 YYREEE (reference sequence). CDR3 sequence reads: CASSLAKTSGPDTQYF. In DNA, the CDR3 is TGTGCCAGCAGCTTGGCTAAGACTAGCGGGCCAGATACGCAGTATTTT.

The rearrangement uses TRBV28 and TRBJ1-5, with TRBD1 identical over 9 bases. Germline V gene sequence: CDR1 MDHEN, CDR2 SYDVKM. The trim removed 4 bases at V and 6 bases at J, leaving 13 bases unmatched. The CDR3 is made up of 17 amino acids. The CDR3 here is CASSSPGTGFLGQPQHF. For the CDR3, the DNA is TGTGCCAGCAGTTCCCCCGGGACAGGGTTCTTGGGTCAGCCCCAGCATTTT.

This sequence joins TRBV27 and TRBJ1-2; D is perhaps TRBD1 (6 bases). CDR3 length: 11 residues. Trimming pared 8 bases from V and 13 bases from J, leaving 17 bases between. Germline V gene lookup returns CDR1 MNHEY and CDR2 SMNVEV (reference sequence). This CDR3 reads CASGQRTGLTF. The CDR3 DNA is TGTGCCAGCGGTCAAAGAACAGGGCTCACCTTC.

This chain links TRBV7-9 with TRBJ2-3, with TRBD2 identical over 7 bases. The germline V gene has CDR1 SEHNR and CDR2 FQNEAQ (reference sequence). This CDR3 contains 15 residues. V lost 1 base and J lost 1; bases outside the gene matches: 2. CDR3 region: CASSLGGRGTDTQYF. DNA of the CDR3: TGTGCCAGCAGCTTAGGAGGGAGGGGCACAGATACGCAGTATTTT.

This clone was counted once. The rearrangement joins TRBV6-6 to TRBJ2-7; D is possibly TRBD2 (5 bases). V was pared by 8 bases and J by 2 bases, with 13 bases between. The CDR3 runs to 13 residues. In germline, CDR1 is MNHNY, CDR2 SVGAGI (reference sequence). This CDR3 reads CASASPGTYEQYF. The CDR3 DNA sequence: TGTGCCAGCGCCTCACCCGGGACCTACGAGCAGTACTTC.

The CDR3 region is CASSPGVETEAFF. CDR3 nucleotides: TGTGCCAGCAGCCCGGGAGTGGAGACTGAAGCTTTCTTT. V and J are TRBV7-8 and TRBJ1-1; D is undetermined. This CDR3 has 13 residues. V was shortened by 5 bases and J by 5 bases, with 12 bases between the two germline ends. The germline CDR1 and CDR2 sequences are SGHVS and FQNEAQ.

This sequence joins TRBV25-1 and TRBJ2-7; the D is unclear. Germline V gives CDR1 MGHDK, CDR2 SYGVNS. Between the trimmed V and J ends, which lost 5 bases and 0 bases, there was a span of 14 bases. This CDR3 has 15 residues. Here the CDR3 DNA reads TGTGCCAGCAGTTCATCAGCGAGTCTCTCCTACGAGCAGTACTTC. It yields the protein CASSSSASLSYEQYF.

The CDR3 region is CASSPQLGLAGGQSTDTQYF. For the CDR3, the DNA is TGTGCCAGCTCACCACAATTGGGACTAGCGGGGGGACAAAGCACAGATACGCAGTATTTT. The chain couples TRBV18 to TRBJ2-3; 15 bases map to TRBD2. This CDR3 region has 20 residues. The V gene end was trimmed by 1 base and the J gene end by 0 bases; junction bases not matched to a gene: 8. Germline V gene lookup returns CDR1 KGHSH and CDR2 LQKENI.

CDR3 sequence: CASSLTGGINTEAFF. The CDR3 DNA is TGTGCCAGCAGCTTGACAGGGGGGATTAACACTGAAGCTTTCTTT. This rearrangement joins TRBV11-2 to TRBJ1-1, with 9 bases fitting TRBD1. The CDR3 runs to 15 residues. Germline V lookup: CDR1 SGHAT, CDR2 FQNNGV. V dropped 3 bases and J dropped 2; count of bases not matched to a gene: 4.